These 9 T cell receptor beta chains came from one sample sequenced in a study of human T cells and chemical hapten exposure. Using its own MiXCR run on the RACE reads, TCRdb lists one record per CDR3 protein. The table shows tens of thousands of distinct CDR3 sequences, with 5.5% to 7.5% occurring only once. Time point described: pre-sensitization, week 0. The treatment denotes: therapeutic diphenylcyclopropenone sensitization with weekly scalp DPC. The source was whole blood, collected in connection with sensitization to the hapten diphenylcyclopropenone (DPC). The receptor set was obtained from a woman younger than 45 with alopecia areata. Some clones in this sample may be carry-over from other donors' samples.

Ten or more counts support this clonotype. V and J are TRBV7-9 and TRBJ1-6; tentatively, D is TRBD1 (6 bases). The CDR3 contains 17 residues. CDR1 and CDR2 from the germline V gene are SEHNR and FQNEAQ (reference sequence). Trimming removed 5 bases at V and 8 bases at J, with 22 bases between. CDR3 protein: CASSPLRGGMADSPLHF. CDR3 nucleotide sequence: TGTGCCAGCAGCCCGCTTAGGGGGGGCATGGCAGATTCACCCCTCCACTTT.

This clonotype was observed many times. This chain uses TRBV10-3 with TRBJ2-7; a weak D match, TRBD1 (5 bases). Germline V lookup: CDR1 ENHRY, CDR2 SYGVKD. This CDR3 region has 15 residues. V gave up 2 bases and J gave up 3 bases, with 14 bases separating them. Here the CDR3 DNA reads TGTGCCATCAGTGAGGGGGAAGGGGCAAGCTACGAGCAGTACTTC. Translating it yields CAISEGEGASYEQYF.

As regards this clonotype: A read error is possible here, since a much larger clone lies one base away. The DNA is omitted, as the CDR3 cannot be located on it reliably, and the CDR3 follows TCRdb's listing. The V and J genes are TRBV29-1 and TRBJ1-3; TRBD1, as called in the table, went unchecked against the DNA. The CDR3 contains 13 residues when both ends are counted. The germline gives CDR1 SQVTM, CDR2 ANQGSEA. The chain's CDR3 is CSVYWGSGNTVYF.

A few counts support this clonotype. The rearrangement uses TRBV19 and TRBJ1-6; 11 nucleotides align to TRBD1. The J segment lost 7 bases and the V segment lost 9 bases, leaving 2 bases of the junction unmatched. Germline V gene sequence: CDR1 LNHDA, CDR2 SQIVND (reference sequence). The CDR3 sequence is 13 residues long. The CDR3 bases are TGTGCCAGCCGGGACAGGGGGAATTCACCCCTCCACTTT. Its protein product is CASRDRGNSPLHF.

The sample holds many counts of this clonotype. The chain has TRBV20-1 and TRBJ1-4; 7 nucleotides match TRBD1. Germline CDR1 and CDR2: DFQATT and SNEGSKA (reference sequence). The trim removed 5 bases at V and 3 bases at J, leaving 9 bases unmatched. The CDR3 covers 15 residues. Written as DNA, the CDR3 is TGCAGTGCTGCATTAAACAGGGGACCTAATGAAAAACTGTTTTTT. Translated, it gives CSAALNRGPNEKLFF.

This clonotype came up many times. The chain recombines TRBV6-1 with TRBJ2-3, with D uncertain. Trimming shortened V by 11 bases and J by 3 bases, and 15 bases separated the two germline ends. The CDR3 has 13 amino acids. Germline V lookup: CDR1 MNHNS, CDR2 SASEGT. CDR3 in amino acids: CAVLHYQTDTQYF. The CDR3 region has the DNA TGTGCCGTTCTACACTATCAAACAGATACGCAGTATTTT.

The chain joins TRBV13 to TRBJ1-1, with 9 nucleotides matching TRBD1. Trimming removed 1 base from V and 0 bases from J; junction bases left unmatched: 6. The germline V gene encodes CDR1 PRHDT and CDR2 FYEKMQ (reference sequence). The CDR3 has 17 amino acids. DNA of the CDR3: TGTGCCAGCAGCTTAGTTGGGACAGGGAAAATGAACACTGAAGCTTTCTTT. As protein: CASSLVGTGKMNTEAFF.

There are a few counts of this clonotype. This sequence joins TRBV4-1 and TRBJ1-6, with TRBD1 identical over 8 bases. V trimming: 6 bases; J trimming: 7 bases; junction bases outside the gene matches: 5. CDR3 length: 14 residues. Per the germline V gene, CDR1 is MGHRA and CDR2 is YSYEKL. The CDR3 DNA sequence: TGCGCCAGCAGACGGACAGGGTGGAATTCACCCCTCCACTTT. Translation gives CASRRTGWNSPLHF.

For this clonotype: A read error is possible here, since a much larger clone lies one base away. V usage is TRBV12-3 or TRBV12-4 and J usage is TRBJ2-3; perhaps TRBD2 as D (6 bases). The CDR3 totals 15 residues. V was shortened by 5 bases and J by 5 bases, with 17 bases between the two germline ends. The CDR3 spells CASSPRIVGGDTQYF. The CDR3 nucleotides read TGTGCCAGCAGTCCCCGGATAGTGGGGGGAGATACGCAGTATTTT.